This TCR beta chain was recovered during a study of Graves' ophthalmopathy and Graves' hyperthyroidism. Study context: Peripheral blood was collected at initial diagnosis, before any treatment.

Included hyperthyroidism patients were aged 18 to 65 and newly diagnosed (under 2 months' duration). PBMCs came from over 9.5 ml of fresh peripheral blood. RNA served as the template for amplifying TCR beta CDR3 regions. The workflow started with a first-round RT-PCR run with HTBI primers and then moved on to a second-round multiplex PCR. One entry per CDR3 protein, called by TCRdb with MiXCR from the multiplex PCR reads. This repertoire shows around 400,000 distinct CDR3 sequences, roughly 20% found once; its top ten account for roughly 3%. Broader study findings: Blood was where most expanded thyroid clonotypes above 0.001 frequency also turned up.

This clonotype was counted ten times or more. Antigen specificity is unknown. Germline assignment: CDR1 SGHRS and CDR2 YFSETQ. V lost 4 bases to trimming and J lost 3 bases, with 13 bases between them. CDR3 length: 14 residues. Sequencing input: peripheral blood. V and J are TRBV5-1 and TRBJ2-5; D is possibly TRBD1 (6 bases). This receptor was identified in a woman younger than 35 with stable Graves' hyperthyroidism. The CDR3 loop is CASSTTGAKETQYF. The DNA for the CDR3 is TGCGCCAGCAGCACGACAGGAGCTAAAGAGACCCAGTACTTC.